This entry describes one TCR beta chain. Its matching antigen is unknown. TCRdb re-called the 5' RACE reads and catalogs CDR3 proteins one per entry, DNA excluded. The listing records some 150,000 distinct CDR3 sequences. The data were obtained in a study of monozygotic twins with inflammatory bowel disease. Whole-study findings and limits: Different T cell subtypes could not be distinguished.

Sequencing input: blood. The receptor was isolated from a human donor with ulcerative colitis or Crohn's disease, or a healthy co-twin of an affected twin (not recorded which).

The CDR3 is CAISEQEDTEAFF. The chain recombines TRBV10-3 with TRBJ1-1. The CDR3 has 13 amino acids. CDR1 is ENHRY and CDR2 is SYGVKD in the germline V gene.